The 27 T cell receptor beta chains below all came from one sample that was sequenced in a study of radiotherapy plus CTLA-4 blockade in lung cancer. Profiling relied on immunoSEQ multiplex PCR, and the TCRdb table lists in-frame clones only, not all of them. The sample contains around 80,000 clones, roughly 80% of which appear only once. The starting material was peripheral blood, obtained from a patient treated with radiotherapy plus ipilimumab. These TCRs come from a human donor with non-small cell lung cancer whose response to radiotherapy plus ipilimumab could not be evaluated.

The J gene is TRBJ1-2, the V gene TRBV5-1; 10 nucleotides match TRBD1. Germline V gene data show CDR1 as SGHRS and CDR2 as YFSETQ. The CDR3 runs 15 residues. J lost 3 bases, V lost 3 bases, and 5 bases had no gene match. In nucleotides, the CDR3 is TGCGCCAGCAGCTGGACAGGGGGGATTGACTATGGCTACACCTTC. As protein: CASSWTGGIDYGYTF.

CDR3 sequence (DNA): TGTGCCAGTATCAATCGGAGGGTTGTGGCTTCTGGAAACACCATATATTTT. It codes for CASINRRVVASGNTIYF. The genes are TRBV19 and TRBJ1-3; D is uncertain. The CDR3 runs to 17 residues. V lost 7 bases, J lost 1 base, and 20 bases lay in between. Germline V gene sequence: CDR1 LNHDA, CDR2 SQIVND (reference sequence).

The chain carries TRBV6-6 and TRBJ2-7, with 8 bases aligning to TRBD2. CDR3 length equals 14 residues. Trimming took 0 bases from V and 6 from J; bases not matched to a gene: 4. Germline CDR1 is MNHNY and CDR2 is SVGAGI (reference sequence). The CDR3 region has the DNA TGTGCCAGCAGTTACTCGCGGGGGGAGGGCGAGCAGTACTTC. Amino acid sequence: CASSYSRGEGEQYF.

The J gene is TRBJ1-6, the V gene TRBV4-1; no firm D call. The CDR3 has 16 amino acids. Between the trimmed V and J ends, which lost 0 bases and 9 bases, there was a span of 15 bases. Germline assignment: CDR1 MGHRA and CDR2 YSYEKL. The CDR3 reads CASSQDREGSGSPLHF. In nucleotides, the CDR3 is TGCGCCAGCAGCCAAGACCGGGAAGGGAGTGGTTCACCCCTCCACTTT.

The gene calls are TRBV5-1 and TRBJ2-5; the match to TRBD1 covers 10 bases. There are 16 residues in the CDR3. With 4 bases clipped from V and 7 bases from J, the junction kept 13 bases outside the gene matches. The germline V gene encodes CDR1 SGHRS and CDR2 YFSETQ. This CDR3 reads CASSLFGTGEGGTQYF. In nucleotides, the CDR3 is TGCGCCAGCAGCCTATTCGGGACAGGGGAGGGCGGGACCCAGTACTTC.

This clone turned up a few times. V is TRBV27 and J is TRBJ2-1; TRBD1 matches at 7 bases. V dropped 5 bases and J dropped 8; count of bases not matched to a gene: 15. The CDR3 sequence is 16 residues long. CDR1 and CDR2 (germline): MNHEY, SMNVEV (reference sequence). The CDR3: CASSLYLGQAKDEQFF. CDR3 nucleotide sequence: TGTGCCAGCAGTCTTTACCTCGGACAGGCGAAGGATGAGCAGTTCTTC.

CDR3 region: CASRIQGTEAFF. For the CDR3, the DNA is TGTGCCAGTAGGATACAGGGCACTGAAGCTTTCTTT. The chain couples TRBV19 to TRBJ1-1; a possible D gene is TRBD1 (6 bases). The CDR3 covers 12 residues. CDR1 is LNHDA and CDR2 is SQIVND in the germline V gene (reference sequence). With 6 bases removed from V and 4 bases from J, the gap between germline ends came to 9 bases.

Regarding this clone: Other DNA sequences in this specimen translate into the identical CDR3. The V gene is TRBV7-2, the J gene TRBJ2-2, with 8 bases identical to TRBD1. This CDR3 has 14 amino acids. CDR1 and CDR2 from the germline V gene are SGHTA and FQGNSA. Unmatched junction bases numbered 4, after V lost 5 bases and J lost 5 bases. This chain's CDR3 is CASSLQGATGELFF. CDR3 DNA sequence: TGTGCCAGCAGCCTCCAGGGGGCGACCGGGGAGCTGTTTTTT.

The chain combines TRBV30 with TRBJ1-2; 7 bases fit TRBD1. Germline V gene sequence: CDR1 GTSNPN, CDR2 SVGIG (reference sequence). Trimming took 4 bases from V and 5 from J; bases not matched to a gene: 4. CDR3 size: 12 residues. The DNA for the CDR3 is TGTGCCTGGAAAGGACAGGATTATGGCTACACCTTC. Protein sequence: CAWKGQDYGYTF.

The CDR3 region is CASSSSGRASSRYEQYF. The CDR3 DNA reads TGTGCCAGCAGCTCTAGCGGGAGGGCCTCCTCCCGCTACGAGCAGTACTTC. The chain employs TRBV13 and TRBJ2-7, with 12 bases identical to TRBD2. CDR3 length: 17 amino acids. J lost 3 bases, V lost 4 bases, and 10 bases had no gene match. Germline V gene sequence: CDR1 PRHDT, CDR2 FYEKMQ (reference sequence). The full variable domain, rest sourced from reference TRBV13 and TRBJ2-7, is AAGVIQSPRHLIKEKRETATLKCYPIPRHDTVYWYQQGPGQDPQFLISFYEKMQSDKGSIPDRFSAQQFSDYHSELNMSSLELGDSALYFCASSSSGRASSRYEQYFGPGTRLTVT.

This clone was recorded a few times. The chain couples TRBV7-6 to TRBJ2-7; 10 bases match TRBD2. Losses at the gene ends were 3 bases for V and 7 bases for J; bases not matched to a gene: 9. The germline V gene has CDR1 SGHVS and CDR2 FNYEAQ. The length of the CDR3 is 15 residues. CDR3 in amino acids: CASSFGPSGGYEQYF. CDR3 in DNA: TGTGCCAGCAGCTTCGGCCCTAGCGGGGGTTATGAGCAGTACTTC.

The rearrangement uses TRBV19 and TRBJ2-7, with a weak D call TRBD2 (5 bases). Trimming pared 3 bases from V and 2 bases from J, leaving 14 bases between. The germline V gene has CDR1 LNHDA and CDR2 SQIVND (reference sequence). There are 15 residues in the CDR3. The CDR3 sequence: CASSIRDENTYEQYF. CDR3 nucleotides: TGTGCCAGTAGTATTCGGGATGAGAATACCTACGAGCAGTACTTC. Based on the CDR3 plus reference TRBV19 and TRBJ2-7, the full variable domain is DGGITQSPKYLFRKEGQNVTLSCEQNLNHDAMYWYRQDPGQGLRLIYYSQIVNDFQKGDIAEGYSVSREKKESFPLTVTSAQKNPTAFYLCASSIRDENTYEQYFGPGTRLTVT.

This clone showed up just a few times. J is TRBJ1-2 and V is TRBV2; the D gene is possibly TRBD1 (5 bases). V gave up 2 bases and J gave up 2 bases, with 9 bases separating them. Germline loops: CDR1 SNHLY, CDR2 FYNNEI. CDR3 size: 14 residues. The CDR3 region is CASSEQGPNYGYTF. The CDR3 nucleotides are TGTGCCAGCAGTGAACAGGGCCCCAACTATGGCTACACCTTC.

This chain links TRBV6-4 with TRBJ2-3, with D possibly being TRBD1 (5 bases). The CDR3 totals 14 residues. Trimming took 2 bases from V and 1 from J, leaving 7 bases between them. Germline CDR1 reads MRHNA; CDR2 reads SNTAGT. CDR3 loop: CASSDGARTDTQYF. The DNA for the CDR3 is TGTGCCAGCAGTGACGGGGCTCGCACAGATACGCAGTATTTT.

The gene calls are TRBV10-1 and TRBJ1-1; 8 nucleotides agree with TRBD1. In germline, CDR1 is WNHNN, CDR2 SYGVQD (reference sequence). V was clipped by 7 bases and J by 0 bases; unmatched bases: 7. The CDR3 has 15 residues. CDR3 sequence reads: CASILGQGMNTEAFF. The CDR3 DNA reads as TGCGCCAGCATCCTCGGACAGGGAATGAACACTGAAGCTTTCTTT.

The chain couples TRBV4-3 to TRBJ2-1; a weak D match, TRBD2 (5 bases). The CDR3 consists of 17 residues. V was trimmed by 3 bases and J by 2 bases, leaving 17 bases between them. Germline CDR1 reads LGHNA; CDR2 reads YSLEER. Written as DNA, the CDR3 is TGCGCCAGCAGCCAGACGCCTTCGGGGAACCCCTACAATGAGCAGTTCTTC. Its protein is CASSQTPSGNPYNEQFF.

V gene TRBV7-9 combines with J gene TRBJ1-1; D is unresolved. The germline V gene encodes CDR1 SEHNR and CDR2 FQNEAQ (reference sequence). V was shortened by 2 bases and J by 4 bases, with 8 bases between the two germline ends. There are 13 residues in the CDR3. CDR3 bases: TGTGCCAGCAGCTTACGGGAGTTCACTGAAGCTTTCTTT. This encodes CASSLREFTEAFF.

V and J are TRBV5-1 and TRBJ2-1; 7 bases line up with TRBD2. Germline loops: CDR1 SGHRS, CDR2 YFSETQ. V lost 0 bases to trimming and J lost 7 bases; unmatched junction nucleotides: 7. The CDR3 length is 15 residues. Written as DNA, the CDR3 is TGCGCCAGCAGCTTGGTGGCGGGGGTCTCGAATGAGCAGTTCTTC. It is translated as CASSLVAGVSNEQFF.

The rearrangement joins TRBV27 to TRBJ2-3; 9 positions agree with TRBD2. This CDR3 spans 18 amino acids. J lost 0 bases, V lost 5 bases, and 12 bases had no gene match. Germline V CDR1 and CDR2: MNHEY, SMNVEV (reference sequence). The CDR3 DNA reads TGTGCCAGCAGTGTGTTGGGACTAGCCATCCGAAGCACAGATACGCAGTATTTT. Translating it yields CASSVLGLAIRSTDTQYF.

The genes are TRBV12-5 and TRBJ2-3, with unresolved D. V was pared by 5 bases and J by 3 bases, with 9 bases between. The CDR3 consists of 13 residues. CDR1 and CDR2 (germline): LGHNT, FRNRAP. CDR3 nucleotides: TGTGCTAGTGGTCAGGCCCGGACAGATACGCAGTATTTT. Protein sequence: CASGQARTDTQYF.

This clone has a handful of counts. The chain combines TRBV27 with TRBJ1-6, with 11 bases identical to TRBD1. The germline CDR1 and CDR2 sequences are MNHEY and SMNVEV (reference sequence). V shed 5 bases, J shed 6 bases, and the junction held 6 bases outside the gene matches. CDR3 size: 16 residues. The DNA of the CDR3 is TGTGCCAGCAGTCTCGGACAGGGGGCAACTAATTCACCCCTCCACTTT. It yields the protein CASSLGQGATNSPLHF.

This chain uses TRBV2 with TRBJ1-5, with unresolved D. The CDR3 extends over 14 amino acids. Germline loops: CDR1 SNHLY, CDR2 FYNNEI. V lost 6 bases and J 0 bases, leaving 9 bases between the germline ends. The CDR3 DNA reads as TGTGCCAGCAGACAGAGTGTTAGCAATCAGCCCCAGCATTTT. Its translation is CASRQSVSNQPQHF.

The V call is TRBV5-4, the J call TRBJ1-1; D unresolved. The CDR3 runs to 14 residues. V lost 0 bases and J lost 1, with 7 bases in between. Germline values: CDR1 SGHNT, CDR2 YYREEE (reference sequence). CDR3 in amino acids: CASSLANKNTEAFF. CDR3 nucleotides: TGTGCCAGCAGCTTGGCCAACAAGAACACTGAAGCTTTCTTT.

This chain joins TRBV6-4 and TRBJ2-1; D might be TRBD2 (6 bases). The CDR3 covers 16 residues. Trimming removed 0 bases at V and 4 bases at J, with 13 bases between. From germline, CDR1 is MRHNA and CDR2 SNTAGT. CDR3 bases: TGTGCCAGCAGTGACTCAGGCGGGGCCTTATACAATGAGCAGTTCTTC. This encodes CASSDSGGALYNEQFF.

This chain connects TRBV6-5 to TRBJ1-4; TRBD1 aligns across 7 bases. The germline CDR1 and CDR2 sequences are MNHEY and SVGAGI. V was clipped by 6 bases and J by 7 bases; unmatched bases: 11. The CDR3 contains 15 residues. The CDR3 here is CASRPDRVRGEKLFF. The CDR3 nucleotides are TGTGCCAGCAGACCAGACAGGGTCCGCGGTGAAAAACTGTTTTTT.

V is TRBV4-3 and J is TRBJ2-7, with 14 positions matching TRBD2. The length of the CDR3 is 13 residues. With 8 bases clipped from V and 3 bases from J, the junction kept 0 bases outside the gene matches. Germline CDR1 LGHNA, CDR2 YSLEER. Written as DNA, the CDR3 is TGCGCCAGCGGGACTAGCGGGAGCTACGAGCAGTACTTC. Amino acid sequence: CASGTSGSYEQYF.

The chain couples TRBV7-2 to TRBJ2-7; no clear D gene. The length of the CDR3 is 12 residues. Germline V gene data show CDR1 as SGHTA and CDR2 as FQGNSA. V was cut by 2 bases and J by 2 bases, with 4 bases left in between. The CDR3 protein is CASSLTAYEQYF. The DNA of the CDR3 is TGTGCCAGCAGCTTAACAGCCTACGAGCAGTACTTC.